The table lists the clone carrying this T cell receptor (beta chain) with a few counts. V was clipped by 3 bases and J by 8 bases; unmatched bases: 7. There are 14 residues in the CDR3. Germline CDR1 and CDR2: MNHEY and SMNVEV (reference sequence). This specimen belongs to a study of beta chain features in type 1 diabetes. The sequenced template was cDNA made from the entire isolated RNA. Clones were read by immunoSEQ multiplex PCR, and TCRdb kept only the in-frame ones, dropping some. The sample contains more than 300,000 clones, around an eighth of which appear only once. The clonotype originates from a man between 18 and 35 years old in good health. The chain has TRBV27 and TRBJ1-2; 9 bases match TRBD1. The specimen sequenced was naive CD4+ T cells from blood. For the CDR3, the DNA is TGTGCCAGCAGTTTGGGGGACAGGGATCAAGGCTACACCTTC. The encoded protein is CASSLGDRDQGYTF.